These T cell receptor beta chains were read from a single sample in a study of cytomegalovirus exposure and HLA in healthy donors. This table comes from immunoSEQ multiplex PCR, and its TCRdb copy is limited to in-frame clones, with some not included. This sample has roughly 100,000 clones; 10% occur once, and the top ten carry 5.8%. Sample: PBMCs. Source of these receptors: a man in his forties or fifties in good health and CMV-seropositive. Both conserved end residues are part of each CDR3. The D gene is left open where the match is weak. Rows give clone size only sometimes, using once, few, many, or a class for an expanded clone.

abundance,v_gene,j_gene,len,d_gene,CDR3nt,CDR3aa
few,TRBV27,TRBJ1-2,14,NA,TGTGCCAGCAGCCGCCTGCGGGGGGCCTATGGCTACACCTTC,CASSRLRGAYGYTF
NA,TRBV28,TRBJ2-7,15,NA,TGTGCCAGCAGTTTGAGTCAGGGGACGGGCAGCGAGCAGTACTTC,CASSLSQGTGSEQYF
NA,TRBV25-1,TRBJ1-4,15,NA,TGTGCCAGCAGTGAATCGGCGGGAACTAATGAAAAACTGTTTTTT,CASSESAGTNEKLFF
few,TRBV19,TRBJ1-2,14,TRBD1,TGTGCCAGTAGTAGGGGACAGGGAAACTATGGCTACACCTTC,CASSRGQGNYGYTF
NA,TRBV7-2,TRBJ2-1,15,TRBD2,TGTGCCAGCACCCCCCTAGCGGGAGGGTACAATGAGCAGTTCTTC,CASTPLAGGYNEQFF
NA,TRBV11-2,TRBJ2-5,16,NA,TGTGCCAGCAGCCCTTACAGAGATTCGTACCAAGAGACCCAGTACTTC,CASSPYRDSYQETQYF
NA,TRBV13,TRBJ2-1,13,NA,TGTGCCAGCAGCTCGGACAGTCGGGATGAGCAGTTCTTC,CASSSDSRDEQFF
NA,TRBV7-6,TRBJ2-7,13,TRBD1,TGTGCCAGCAGCTCCGGGACAGGGTTCGAGCAGTACTTC,CASSSGTGFEQYF
NA,TRBV29-1,TRBJ2-7,12,NA,TGCAGCGTCGCCAAAAGGGGCAACGAGCAGTACTTC,CSVAKRGNEQYF
few,TRBV13,TRBJ2-3,15,NA,TGTGCCAGCAGCTTAGGATTTTCCCTCACAGATACGCAGTATTTT,CASSLGFSLTDTQYF
few,TRBV9,TRBJ2-7,18,TRBD2,TGTGCCAGCAGCGCTCACTACGTGGGGGAGGGCCAAATTTACGAGCAGTACTTC,CASSAHYVGEGQIYEQYF
few,TRBV6-6,TRBJ1-1,13,NA,TGTGCCAGCAGAAAACAGGGCAACACTGAAGCTTTCTTT,CASRKQGNTEAFF
NA,TRBV7-9,TRBJ1-1,15,TRBD1,TGTGCCAGCAGCGTACGGACAGGGGGGAGCACTGAAGCTTTCTTT,CASSVRTGGSTEAFF
NA,TRBV6-5,TRBJ2-5,13,NA,TGTGCCAGCAGGGCGGGCGGTCCAGAGACCCAGTACTTC,CASRAGGPETQYF
NA,TRBV6-1,TRBJ2-7,16,TRBD2,TGTGCCAGCAGTGGGACGCCCCTAGCGGGAGGCTACGAGCAGTACTTC,CASSGTPLAGGYEQYF
NA,TRBV5-1,TRBJ1-5,18,NA,TGCGCCAGCAGCTTATCCCCAGGCAGTTTGGGTTTGGGTCAGCCCCAGCATTTT,CASSLSPGSLGLGQPQHF
NA,TRBV6-1,TRBJ2-5,15,NA,TGTGCCAGCCAGACCTGGACAGAGGGGGGGGAGACCCAGTACTTC,CASQTWTEGGETQYF